These 30 T cell receptor beta chains originate from one sample sequenced in a study of cytomegalovirus exposure and HLA in healthy donors. 13 Jbeta primers and 60 Vbeta primers were used for the PCR. Measured with immunoSEQ multiplex PCR; TCRdb has only the in-frame clones, and not every one. Its clone listing holds 150,000 to 250,000 clones. The material sequenced was PBMCs. The receptors shown here come from a boy aged 5-17 years in good health and CMV-seronegative.

This chain connects TRBV29-1 to TRBJ2-3; TRBD2 matches at 7 bases. The CDR3 is 13 residues long. Germline CDR1 reads SQVTM; CDR2 reads ANQGSEA. With 6 bases clipped from V and 6 bases from J, the junction kept 9 bases outside the gene matches. The chain's CDR3 is CSVEGARGDTQYF. In DNA form, the CDR3 reads TGCAGCGTGGAGGGAGCGCGGGGGGATACGCAGTATTTT.

The V call is TRBV9, the J call TRBJ1-3, with 9 positions matching TRBD1. Germline V gives CDR1 SGDLS, CDR2 YYNGEE. J lost 8 bases, V lost 3 bases, and 9 bases had no gene match. There are 15 residues in the CDR3. The DNA of the CDR3 is TGTGCCAGCAGCGCGGGACAGGGAAGAGTTGACACCATATATTTT. Protein sequence: CASSAGQGRVDTIYF.

This sequence joins TRBV12-2 and TRBJ2-5; whether TRBD2, the table's D call, matches the DNA was not checked. TRBV12-2 is a pseudogene segment. The CDR3 runs to 18 residues. CDR3 DNA sequence: TGTGCAAGTCGCTTAGAAGGACTAGCGGGGGGACCGAAAGAGACCCAGTACTTC. Protein: CASRLEGLAGGPKETQYF.

V and J are TRBV11-2 and TRBJ1-6, with D uncertain. The CDR3 is 18 amino acids. The V end lost 6 bases, the J end lost 7 bases, and 25 bases lay between the germline ends. Germline V gives CDR1 SGHAT, CDR2 FQNNGV. The DNA for the CDR3 is TGTGCCAGCAGTCCCATCCCCCGCGGCAGCCTTGGAAATTCACCCCTCCACTTT. Protein: CASSPIPRGSLGNSPLHF.

J is TRBJ2-4 and V is TRBV11-2, with 7 bases fitting TRBD1. The CDR3 totals 16 residues. Trimming took 5 bases from V and 5 from J; bases not matched to a gene: 12. Germline-derived CDR1 and CDR2 are SGHAT and FQNNGV. The CDR3 sequence is CASSHQIRDRQNIQYF. The CDR3 DNA reads as TGTGCCAGCAGCCACCAAATCCGGGACAGACAAAACATTCAGTACTTC. Variable domain in full (rest from reference TRBV11-2 and TRBJ2-4): EAGVAQSPRYKIIEKRQSVAFWCNPISGHATLYWYQQILGQGPKLLIQFQNNGVVDDSQLPKDRFSAERLKGVDSTLKIQPAKLEDSAVYLCASSHQIRDRQNIQYFGAGTRLSVL.

This chain links TRBV4-1 with TRBJ2-7, with D possibly matching TRBD2 (6 bases). Per germline, CDR1 MGHRA and CDR2 YSYEKL. This CDR3 spans 14 amino acids. The V end lost 2 bases, the J end lost 6 bases, and 14 bases lay between the germline ends. The CDR3 DNA sequence: TGCGCCAGCAGCCAATTAGCGGAAAGGGGCGAGCAGTACTTC. As protein: CASSQLAERGEQYF.

V usage is TRBV7-7 and J usage is TRBJ1-5; D uncertain. CDR1 is SSHAT and CDR2 is FNYEAQ in the germline V gene (reference sequence). The CDR3 totals 13 residues. The germline V and J ends were trimmed by 2 bases and 4 bases, with 6 bases remaining between them. The CDR3 region has the DNA TGTGCCAGCAGCTTAAATCTAAATCAGCCCCAGCATTTT. This translates into CASSLNLNQPQHF.

CDR3 in amino acids: CASGGRVTEAFF. The CDR3 DNA follows: TGTGCCAGCGGGGGGAGGGTCACTGAAGCTTTCTTT. J is TRBJ1-1 and V is TRBV27; D is perhaps TRBD1 (5 bases). The CDR3 spans 12 residues. The germline V gene has CDR1 MNHEY and CDR2 SMNVEV (reference sequence). V lost 8 bases and J 4 bases, leaving 11 bases between the germline ends.

The genes are TRBV9 and TRBJ2-1, with 7 bases identical to TRBD1. V was clipped by 3 bases and J by 9 bases; unmatched bases: 6. This CDR3 comprises 13 residues. Germline assignment: CDR1 SGDLS and CDR2 YYNGEE. CDR3 coding DNA: TGTGCCAGCAGCGCGCAGGGGGTGGGTGAGCAGTTCTTC. Encoded protein: CASSAQGVGEQFF.

CDR3: CASSLPQGGTYNEQFF. CDR3 in DNA: TGCGCCAGCAGCTTGCCGCAGGGTGGAACCTACAATGAGCAGTTCTTC. The chain recombines TRBV5-1 with TRBJ2-1; tentatively, D is TRBD1 (5 bases). The germline CDR1 and CDR2 sequences are SGHRS and YFSETQ. This CDR3 region has 16 residues. V gave up 1 base and J gave up 2 bases, with 13 bases separating them.

The rearrangement links TRBV10-1 to TRBJ1-1, with D unclear. CDR3 length equals 13 residues. Germline CDR1 WNHNN, CDR2 SYGVQD (reference sequence). Trimming shortened V by 3 bases and J by 0 bases, and 5 bases separated the two germline ends. CDR3 coding DNA: TGCGCCAGCAGTGAATTAATGAACACTGAAGCTTTCTTT. This translates into CASSELMNTEAFF.

This chain's CDR3 is CASSEYGRLNEKLFF. CDR3 sequence (DNA): TGTGCCAGCAGTGAATACGGCAGGCTTAATGAAAAACTGTTTTTT. The rearrangement uses TRBV25-1 and TRBJ1-4; no firm D call. Germline assignment: CDR1 MGHDK and CDR2 SYGVNS. V lost 0 bases and J 4 bases, leaving 9 bases between the germline ends. This CDR3 has 15 amino acids.

The chain recombines TRBV18 with TRBJ1-2, with a possible D match to TRBD1 (5 bases). The CDR3 is made up of 18 amino acids. Germline V lookup: CDR1 KGHSH, CDR2 LQKENI. V was pared by 4 bases and J by 0 bases, with 21 bases between. The CDR3 DNA follows: TGTGCCAGCTCACGAAATCCCGTAGACAGAACAACTAACTATGGCTACACCTTC. Amino acids: CASSRNPVDRTTNYGYTF.

V usage is TRBV28 and J usage is TRBJ2-7; D possibly corresponds to TRBD1 (6 bases). The V gene lost 2 bases and the J gene lost 5 bases, with 13 bases spanning the gap. Per the germline V gene, CDR1 is MDHEN and CDR2 is SYDVKM. The CDR3 covers 14 residues. CDR3 amino acids: CASSLPHRANEQYF. CDR3 coding DNA: TGTGCCAGCAGTTTACCCCACAGGGCCAACGAGCAGTACTTC.

A note on this clone: Other DNA sequences in the sample encode the same CDR3. This chain joins TRBV2 and TRBJ2-1; 8 bases align to TRBD1. The length of the CDR3 is 18 residues. Trimming at V came to 3 bases and at J to 4 bases, leaving 14 bases not matched to a gene. Per germline, CDR1 SNHLY and CDR2 FYNNEI. Here the CDR3 reads CASSDLLLDRELYNEQFF. CDR3 coding DNA: TGTGCCAGCAGTGACTTACTGTTGGACAGGGAACTTTACAATGAGCAGTTCTTC.

The rearrangement uses TRBV7-8 and TRBJ2-2; 9 bases map to TRBD2. Losses at the gene ends were 3 bases for V and 3 bases for J; bases not matched to a gene: 8. This CDR3 region has 17 residues. Germline V lookup: CDR1 SGHVS, CDR2 FQNEAQ. The CDR3 nucleotides are TGTGCCAGCAGCTTGCCTAGCGGGACTGCTGACACCGGGGAGCTGTTTTTT. Translation gives CASSLPSGTADTGELFF. Variable domain in full (rest from reference TRBV7-8 and TRBJ2-2): GAGVSQSPRYKVAKRGQDVALRCDPISGHVSLFWYQQALGQGPEFLTYFQNEAQLDKSGLPSDRFFAERPEGSVSTLKIQRTQQEDSAVYLCASSLPSGTADTGELFFGEGSRLTVL.

This chain joins TRBV10-2 and TRBJ2-7; D not certain. Between the trimmed V and J ends, which lost 0 bases and 6 bases, there was a span of 9 bases. The CDR3 contains 13 residues. CDR1 and CDR2 (germline): WSHSY, SAAADI. This CDR3 reads CASSESVSVEQYF. In DNA, the CDR3 is TGCGCCAGCAGTGAGTCGGTGTCGGTCGAGCAGTACTTC.

The chain joins TRBV6-6 to TRBJ1-4, with TRBD1 matching 8 bases. Per germline, CDR1 MNHNY and CDR2 SVGAGI (reference sequence). The J segment lost 7 bases and the V segment lost 5 bases, leaving 6 bases of the junction unmatched. The CDR3 extends over 14 amino acids. CDR3 protein: CASSRQGQIEKLFF. The CDR3 DNA follows: TGTGCCAGCAGTCGACAGGGGCAAATTGAAAAACTGTTTTTT.

The V and J genes are TRBV5-1 and TRBJ2-1; 10 nucleotides align to TRBD1. The V and J ends lost 2 bases and 7 bases, in that order; junction bases with no gene match: 9. Germline V CDR1 and CDR2: SGHRS, YFSETQ. The CDR3 spans 16 residues. The CDR3 DNA follows: TGCGCCAGCAGCTTACAAACCGGGACAGGGGTTAATGAGCAGTTCTTC. It translates to CASSLQTGTGVNEQFF.

The chain joins TRBV19 to TRBJ2-7; perhaps TRBD2 as D (6 bases). Deletions cut 3 bases from V and 5 bases from J, with 11 bases between. This CDR3 has 13 amino acids. Germline CDR1 LNHDA, CDR2 SQIVND (reference sequence). CDR3 in DNA: TGTGCCAGTAGTATCGGGGGTGATAACGAGCAGTACTTC. It yields the protein CASSIGGDNEQYF.

V is TRBV10-1 and J is TRBJ2-1, with D tentatively TRBD1 (5 bases). This CDR3 comprises 16 residues. Trimming pared 0 bases from V and 4 bases from J, leaving 13 bases between. Germline V gives CDR1 WNHNN, CDR2 SYGVQD (reference sequence). The DNA for the CDR3 is TGCGCCAGCAGTGAGTCCCAGGGATTTCTTTACAATGAGCAGTTCTTC. It specifies CASSESQGFLYNEQFF.

The gene calls are TRBV9 and TRBJ2-1; 7 bases fit TRBD2. The CDR3 covers 15 residues. CDR1 and CDR2 from the germline V gene are SGDLS and YYNGEE. With V trimmed by 0 bases and J by 4 bases, 4 bases remained unmatched. CDR3 nucleotides: TGTGCCAGCAGCGTAGCTAGCGGCGGATACAATGAGCAGTTCTTC. The encoded protein is CASSVASGGYNEQFF.

In nucleotides, the CDR3 is TGTGCCAGCAGTTACTCAGACAGTAACTATGGCTACACCTTC. Residues: CASSYSDSNYGYTF. The chain combines TRBV6-5 with TRBJ1-2; a possible D gene is TRBD1 (5 bases). The CDR3 loop spans 14 amino acids. Trimming shortened V by 0 bases and J by 1 base, and 6 bases separated the two germline ends. Germline V gene sequence: CDR1 MNHEY, CDR2 SVGAGI.

The gene calls are TRBV2 and TRBJ1-2, with 9 nucleotides matching TRBD1. Germline V lookup: CDR1 SNHLY, CDR2 FYNNEI. The CDR3 spans 14 residues. J was trimmed by 4 bases and V by 5 bases; bases with no gene match: 5. In DNA form, the CDR3 reads TGTGCCAGCAGTACGACAGGGGGTATCTATGGCTACACCTTC. It yields the protein CASSTTGGIYGYTF.

CDR3 loop: CATLRGRAGSGGELFF. The CDR3 nucleotides read TGTGCCACTTTAAGGGGCAGGGCCGGATCAGGAGGGGAGCTGTTTTTT. V usage is TRBV6-6 and J usage is TRBJ2-2; a weak D match, TRBD1 (5 bases). This CDR3 contains 16 residues. Germline V gene data show CDR1 as MNHNY and CDR2 as SVGAGI (reference sequence). Trimming stripped 10 bases from V and 8 bases from J, with 26 bases between.

This rearrangement joins TRBV6-5 to TRBJ2-5; 10 bases fit TRBD2. Germline trimming cut 5 bases from V and 4 bases from J; bases unmatched to any gene: 4. The CDR3 is 14 residues long. Per germline, CDR1 MNHEY and CDR2 SVGAGI. The DNA of the CDR3 is TGTGCCAGCAGTCCTTGGACTAGCGGAGAGACCCAGTACTTC. This gives the protein CASSPWTSGETQYF.

V is TRBV28 and J is TRBJ2-1; TRBD1 matches at 8 bases. CDR1 and CDR2 (germline): MDHEN, SYDVKM. V gave up 1 base and J gave up 9 bases; unmatched junction bases: 8. The CDR3 sequence is 15 residues long. The CDR3 nucleotides read TGTGCCAGCAGTTTATCCCCTCAGGGGGCGTTTGAGCAGTTCTTC. Translation: CASSLSPQGAFEQFF.

The CDR3 coding sequence is TGTGCCAGCAGTTACCGGGGGACTCCCACTGAAGCTTTCTTT. Protein product: CASSYRGTPTEAFF. The chain carries TRBV6-6 and TRBJ1-1, with D possibly TRBD1 on 5 matching bases. Per the germline V gene, CDR1 is MNHNY and CDR2 is SVGAGI (reference sequence). V was clipped by 2 bases and J by 4 bases, with 11 bases between them. This CDR3 has 14 residues.

The chain combines TRBV30 with TRBJ2-7; 7 nucleotides line up with TRBD2. CDR1 is GTSNPN, CDR2 SVGIG, per germline (reference sequence). The trim removed 1 base at V and 3 bases at J, leaving 0 bases unmatched. The CDR3 is 12 residues long. The CDR3 loop is CAWSGGGYEQYF. CDR3 nucleotide sequence: TGTGCCTGGAGTGGCGGGGGCTACGAGCAGTACTTC.

This chain connects TRBV5-1 to TRBJ1-1; 7 positions match TRBD1. Germline V CDR1 and CDR2: SGHRS, YFSETQ. This CDR3 comprises 13 residues. Losses at the gene ends were 5 bases for V and 4 bases for J; bases not matched to a gene: 5. The CDR3 here is CASRLQGSTEAFF. Here the CDR3 DNA reads TGCGCCAGCAGGTTACAGGGGAGCACTGAAGCTTTCTTT.